These T cell receptor beta chains were read from a single sample in a study of T cells in localized non-small cell lung cancer. Clones were read by immunoSEQ multiplex PCR, and TCRdb kept only the in-frame ones, dropping some. The repertoire includes tens of thousands of clones, 84% of them detected once, and under 3.5% sits in the top ten. The sample in question was peripheral blood, obtained before any cancer treatment. The receptor source for this set is a man aged 35-69 years with stage I lung adenocarcinoma. The CDR3 runs from the conserved cysteine through the conserved F or W. A D gene is named only where the DNA matches it firmly. Expanded clones are given a class, and other clones once, few, many or no size at all.

TRBD2 TRBJ2-7 . TRBV18 15 CASSPESGGGHEQYF TGTGCCAGCTCACCAGAGAGCGGGGGGGGCCACGAGCAGTACTTC
. TRBJ2-7 . TRBV20-1 11 CSARLSGEQYF TGCAGTGCTAGACTCTCCGGCGAGCAGTACTTC
TRBD2 TRBJ2-7 . TRBV2 19 CASRGGLAGGGFSSYEQYF TGTGCCAGCAGAGGGGGACTAGCGGGAGGAGGGTTCAGCTCCTACGAGCAGTACTTC
TRBD1 TRBJ1-1 . TRBV4-3 13 CASSLQGDTEAFF TGCGCCAGCAGCTTACAGGGGGACACTGAAGCTTTCTTT
. TRBJ1-1 . TRBV27 12 CASGPRYSEAFF TGTGCCAGCGGACCTCGCTATTCTGAAGCTTTCTTT
. TRBJ1-4 . TRBV7-2 15 CASSRTGTYDEKLFF TGTGCCAGCAGCCGCACCGGGACGTACGATGAAAAACTGTTTTTT
. TRBJ1-4 . TRBV4-2 16 CASSQAGDLANEKLFF TGTGCCAGCAGCCAGGCCGGTGACTTGGCTAATGAAAAACTGTTTTTT
TRBD1 TRBJ1-4 . TRBV6-6 15 CASSYSTGEYEKLFF TGTGCCAGCAGTTACTCGACAGGGGAATATGAAAAACTGTTTTTT
. TRBJ1-1 . TRBV7-9 13 CASSLFGGTEAFF TGTGCCAGCAGCTTATTCGGGGGTACTGAAGCTTTCTTT
. TRBJ1-1 . TRBV11-2 15 CASSLTGGWNTEAFF TGTGCCAGCAGCTTAACCGGCGGATGGAACACTGAAGCTTTCTTT
. TRBJ2-7 . TRBV5-1 14 CANHPGRVSYEQYF TGCGCCAACCACCCGGGACGGGTTTCCTACGAGCAGTACTTC
TRBD1 TRBJ2-4 . TRBV6-6 15 CASSYSKGQKNIQYF TGTGCCAGCAGTTACTCGAAGGGACAGAAAAACATTCAGTACTTC
TRBD1 TRBJ2-6 . TRBV9 18 CASSVRDRGSPGANVLTF TGTGCCAGCAGCGTCCGGGACAGGGGGTCCCCTGGGGCCAACGTCCTGACTTTC
. TRBJ2-7 . TRBV28 12 CATGVSGRGQYF TGTGCCACCGGGGTATCCGGTAGGGGGCAGTACTTC
. TRBJ2-1 . TRBV7-3 13 CASSPGPDLEQFF TGTGCCAGCAGCCCGGGTCCGGACCTTGAGCAGTTCTTC
TRBD2 TRBJ2-6 once TRBV6-6 15 CASSRGGTWANVLTF TGTGCCAGCAGCCGGGGGGGAACCTGGGCCAACGTCCTGACTTTC
. TRBJ1-2 . TRBV5-1 11 CASSLQDGYTF TGCGCCAGCAGCTTACAGGACGGATACACCTTC
. TRBJ2-2 . TRBV4-1 15 CASSQPPGNTGELFF TGCGCCAGCAGCCAGCCCCCCGGGAACACCGGGGAGCTGTTTTTT
. TRBJ1-1 . TRBV6-6 13 CASSYSTLREAFF TGTGCCAGCAGTTACTCCACACTTCGCGAAGCTTTCTTT
. TRBJ2-2 . TRBV25-1 12 CASSDGAGELFF TGTGCCAGCAGTGACGGGGCCGGGGAGCTGTTTTTT
. TRBJ1-5 . TRBV5-1 15 CASSSDGGAGQPQHF TGCGCCAGCAGCTCCGATGGGGGCGCGGGTCAGCCCCAGCATTTT
. TRBJ1-2 . TRBV27 15 CASSWTATTNYGYTF TGTGCCAGCAGTTGGACAGCGACCACTAACTATGGCTACACCTTC
. TRBJ1-4 . TRBV7-8 14 CASSRPTARRKLFF TGTGCCAGCAGCCGCCCGACGGCCCGGCGGAAACTGTTTTTT
TRBD2 TRBJ2-7 once TRBV2 16 CASDDGTSGGAYEQYF TGTGCCAGCGACGACGGGACTAGCGGGGGGGCCTACGAGCAGTACTTC
. TRBJ1-2 . TRBV28 11 CASSSSYGYTF TGTGCCAGCAGTTCCTCCTATGGCTACACCTTC
TRBD1 TRBJ2-7 few TRBV30 13 CAWVRDRPYEQYF TGTGCCTGGGTCCGGGACAGACCCTACGAGCAGTACTTC
. TRBJ2-1 . TRBV13 16 CASSLGGLRSYNEQFF TGTGCCAGCAGCTTAGGTGGTCTCCGATCCTACAATGAGCAGTTCTTC
. TRBJ2-5 . TRBV5-1 13 CATAPNTRETQYF TGCGCCACCGCTCCCAACACGAGAGAGACCCAGTACTTC
. TRBJ2-3 . TRBV2 14 CASSVEQAPDTQYF TGTGCCAGCAGTGTAGAACAGGCCCCAGATACGCAGTATTTT
TRBD2 TRBJ2-3 . TRBV4-3 16 CASSQDGTSLADTQYF TGCGCCAGCAGCCAAGACGGGACTAGCTTGGCAGATACGCAGTATTTT
. TRBJ2-7 . TRBV30 14 CAWSVRGGGYEQYF TGTGCCTGGAGTGTCAGAGGAGGGGGGTACGAGCAGTACTTC
. TRBJ2-2 . TRBV6-5 15 CASSPGRYGTGELFF TGTGCCAGCAGTCCCGGCCGATACGGCACCGGGGAGCTGTTTTTT
. TRBJ1-3 . TRBV4-1 16 CASSPGGEAGGNTIYF TGCGCCAGCAGCCCCGGGGGGGAGGCAGGTGGAAACACCATATATTTT
. TRBJ1-1 . TRBV27 15 CASSLFSKRTLRPFF TGTGCCAGCAGTTTATTTAGTAAGAGGACTTTACGGCCTTTCTTT
. TRBJ1-2 . TRBV27 14 CASSFGLGGFGYTF TGTGCCAGCAGTTTTGGCCTGGGAGGGTTTGGCTACACCTTC
. TRBJ2-7 . TRBV15 15 CATSRARLNSYEQYF TGTGCCACCAGCAGAGCCAGACTGAATTCCTACGAGCAGTACTTC
. TRBJ2-7 . TRBV27 13 CASSYTGEHEQYF TGTGCCAGCAGTTATACGGGGGAACACGAGCAGTACTTC
. TRBJ1-2 . TRBV10-3 12 CAISDDSRRYTF TGTGCCATCAGTGACGACAGTCGTCGATACACCTTC
TRBD2 TRBJ2-7 once TRBV6-5 16 CASSYSIAGGPYEQYF TGTGCCAGCAGTTACTCCATAGCGGGGGGGCCCTACGAGCAGTACTTC
. TRBJ2-1 . TRBV11-2 19 CASSLEVGTLQGSYNEQFF TGTGCCAGCAGCTTAGAAGTGGGGACCCTCCAGGGCTCCTACAATGAGCAGTTCTTC
TRBD1 TRBJ2-7 . TRBV4-1 14 CASSQLTGVHEQYF TGCGCCAGCAGCCAGTTGACAGGGGTCCACGAGCAGTACTTC
TRBD2 TRBJ2-1 . TRBV13 16 CASSWPRAGLYNEQFF TGTGCCAGCAGCTGGCCCAGAGCGGGGCTCTACAATGAGCAGTTCTTC
. TRBJ2-1 . TRBV9 16 CASSETLADSYNEQFF TGTGCCAGCAGCGAAACCCTAGCCGACTCCTACAATGAGCAGTTCTTC
TRBD2 TRBJ2-5 . TRBV7-8 16 CASSLGTSGGQETQYF TGTGCCAGCAGCCTTGGGACTAGCGGGGGCCAAGAGACCCAGTACTTC
TRBD1 TRBJ2-5 . TRBV11-3 17 CASSLGFRDRGQETQYF TGTGCCAGCAGCTTAGGATTTAGGGACAGGGGCCAAGAGACCCAGTACTTC
TRBD1 TRBJ1-1 . TRBV6-1 16 CASSGDRGDVGTEAFF TGTGCCAGCAGTGGGGACAGGGGCGACGTCGGCACTGAAGCTTTCTTT
. TRBJ1-5 . TRBV6-5 13 CASRRGVGQPQHF TGTGCCAGCAGGCGGGGCGTCGGACAGCCCCAGCATTTT
TRBD2 TRBJ2-7 . TRBV28 15 CASRTSGSGSYEQYF TGTGCCAGCAGGACTAGCGGGAGTGGCTCCTACGAGCAGTACTTC
TRBD1 TRBJ2-7 . TRBV11-1 12 CASSGTGFEQYF TGTGCCAGCAGCGGGACAGGGTTCGAGCAGTACTTC